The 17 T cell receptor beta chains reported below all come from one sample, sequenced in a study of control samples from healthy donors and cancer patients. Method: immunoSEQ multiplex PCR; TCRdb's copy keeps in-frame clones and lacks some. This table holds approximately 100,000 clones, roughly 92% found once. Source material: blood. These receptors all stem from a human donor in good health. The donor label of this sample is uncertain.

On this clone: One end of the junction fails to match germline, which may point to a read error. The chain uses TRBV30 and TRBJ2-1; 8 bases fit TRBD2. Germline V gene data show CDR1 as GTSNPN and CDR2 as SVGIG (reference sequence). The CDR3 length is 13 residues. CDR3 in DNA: TGTGCCTGGAGTGTAACGGGGGGGAGCAACCAGCTCTTC. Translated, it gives CAWSVTGGSNQLF.

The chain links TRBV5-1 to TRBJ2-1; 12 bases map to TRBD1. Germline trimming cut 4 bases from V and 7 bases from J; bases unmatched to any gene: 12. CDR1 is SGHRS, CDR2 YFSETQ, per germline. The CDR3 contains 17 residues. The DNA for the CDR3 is TGCGCCAGCAGCCCCCAACCCGGGACAGGGGGCGGGAATGAGCAGTTCTTC. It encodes CASSPQPGTGGGNEQFF.

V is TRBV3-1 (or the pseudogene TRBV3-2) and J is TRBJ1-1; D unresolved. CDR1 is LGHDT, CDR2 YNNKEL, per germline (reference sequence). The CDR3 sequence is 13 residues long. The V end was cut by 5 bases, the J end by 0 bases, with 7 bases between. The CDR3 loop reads CASSLDLNTEAFF. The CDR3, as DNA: TGTGCCAGCAGCTTAGACCTGAACACTGAAGCTTTCTTT.

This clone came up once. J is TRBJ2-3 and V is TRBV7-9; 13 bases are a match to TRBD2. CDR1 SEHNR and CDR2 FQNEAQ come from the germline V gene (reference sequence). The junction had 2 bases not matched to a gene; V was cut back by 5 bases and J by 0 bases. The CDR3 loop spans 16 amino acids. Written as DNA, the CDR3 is TGTGCCAGCAGCGTACTAGCGGGGGGGAGCACAGATACGCAGTATTTT. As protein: CASSVLAGGSTDTQYF.

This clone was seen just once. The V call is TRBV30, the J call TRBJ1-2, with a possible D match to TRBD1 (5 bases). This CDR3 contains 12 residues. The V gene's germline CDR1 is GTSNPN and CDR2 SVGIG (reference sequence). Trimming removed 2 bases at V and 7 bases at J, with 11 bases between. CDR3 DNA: TGTGCCTGGAGTAGGGGAGTTGGTGGCTACACCTTC. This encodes CAWSRGVGGYTF. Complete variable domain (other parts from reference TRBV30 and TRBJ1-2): SQTIHQWPATLVQPVGSPLSLECTVEGTSNPNLYWYRQAAGRGLQLLFYSVGIGQISSEVPQNLSASRPQDRQFILSSKKLLLSDSGFYLCAWSRGVGGYTFGSGTRLTVV.

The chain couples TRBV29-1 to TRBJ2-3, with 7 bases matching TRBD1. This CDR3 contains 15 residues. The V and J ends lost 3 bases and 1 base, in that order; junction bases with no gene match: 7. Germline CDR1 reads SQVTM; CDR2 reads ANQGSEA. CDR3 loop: CSVDPTGAGTDTQYF. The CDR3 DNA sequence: TGCAGCGTTGACCCCACAGGGGCCGGCACAGATACGCAGTATTTT.

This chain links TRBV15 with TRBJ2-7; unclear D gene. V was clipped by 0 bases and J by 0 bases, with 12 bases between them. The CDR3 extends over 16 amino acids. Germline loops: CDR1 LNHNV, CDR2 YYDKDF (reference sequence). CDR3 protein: CATSRDRGDFSYEQYF. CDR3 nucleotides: TGTGCCACCAGCAGAGATCGAGGTGACTTCTCCTACGAGCAGTACTTC.

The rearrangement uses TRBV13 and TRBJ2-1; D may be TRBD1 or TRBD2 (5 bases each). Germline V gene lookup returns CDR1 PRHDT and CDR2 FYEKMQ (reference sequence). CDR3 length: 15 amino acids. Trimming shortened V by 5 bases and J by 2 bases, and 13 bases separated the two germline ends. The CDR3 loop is CASSLIVGAYNEQFF. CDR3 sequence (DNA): TGTGCCAGCAGCCTAATTGTGGGGGCCTACAATGAGCAGTTCTTC.

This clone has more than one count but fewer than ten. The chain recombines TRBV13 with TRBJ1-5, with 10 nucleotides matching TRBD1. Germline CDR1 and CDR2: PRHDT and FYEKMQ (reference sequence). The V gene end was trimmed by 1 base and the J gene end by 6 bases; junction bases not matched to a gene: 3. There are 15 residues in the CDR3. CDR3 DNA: TGTGCCAGCAGCTTAGCCGGACAGGGGGGTCAGCCCCAGCATTTT. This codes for CASSLAGQGGQPQHF.

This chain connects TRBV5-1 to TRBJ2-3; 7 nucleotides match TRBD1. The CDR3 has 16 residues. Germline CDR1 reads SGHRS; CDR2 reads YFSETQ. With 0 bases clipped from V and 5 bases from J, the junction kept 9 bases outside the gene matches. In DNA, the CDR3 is TGCGCCAGCAGCTTGGGACAGGGAAACAGGGGAGATACGCAGTATTTT. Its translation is CASSLGQGNRGDTQYF. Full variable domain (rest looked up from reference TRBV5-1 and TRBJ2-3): KAGVTQTPRYLIKTRGQQVTLSCSPISGHRSVSWYQQTPGQGLQFLFEYFSETQRNKGNFPGRFSGRQFSNSRSEMNVSTLELGDSALYLCASSLGQGNRGDTQYFGPGTRLTVL.

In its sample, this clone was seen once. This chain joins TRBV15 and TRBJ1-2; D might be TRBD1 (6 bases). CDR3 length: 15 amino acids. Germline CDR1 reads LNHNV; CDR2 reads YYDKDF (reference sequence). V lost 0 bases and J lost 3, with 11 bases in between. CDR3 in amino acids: CATSRDRGRDYGYTF. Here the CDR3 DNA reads TGTGCCACCAGCAGAGATCGGGGGCGGGACTATGGCTACACCTTC.

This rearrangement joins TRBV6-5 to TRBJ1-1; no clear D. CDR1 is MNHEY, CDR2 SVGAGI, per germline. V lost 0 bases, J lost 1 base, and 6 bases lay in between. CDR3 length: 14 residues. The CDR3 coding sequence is TGTGCCAGCAGTTACTCTGGGAGGAACACTGAAGCTTTCTTT. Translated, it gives CASSYSGRNTEAFF.

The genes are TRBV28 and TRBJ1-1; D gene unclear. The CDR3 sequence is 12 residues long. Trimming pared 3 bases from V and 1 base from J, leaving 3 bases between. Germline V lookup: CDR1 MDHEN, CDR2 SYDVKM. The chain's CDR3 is CASSFGNTEAFF. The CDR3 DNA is TGTGCCAGCAGTTTCGGGAACACTGAAGCTTTCTTT.

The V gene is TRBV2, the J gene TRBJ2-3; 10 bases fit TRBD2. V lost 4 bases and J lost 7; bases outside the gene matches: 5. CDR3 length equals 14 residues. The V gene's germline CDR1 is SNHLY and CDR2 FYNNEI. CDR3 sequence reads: CASSASGGANTQYF. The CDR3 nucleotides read TGTGCCAGCAGTGCCAGCGGGGGGGCAAATACGCAGTATTTT.

The CDR3 sequence is CAISPAGWENQPQHF. For the CDR3, the DNA is TGTGCCATCAGCCCCGCAGGGTGGGAGAATCAGCCCCAGCATTTT. This sequence joins TRBV10-3 and TRBJ1-5, with D perhaps matching TRBD1 (5 bases). Germline assignment: CDR1 ENHRY and CDR2 SYGVKD. The CDR3 covers 15 residues. Trimming cost V 6 bases and J 4 bases, with 16 bases left between them.

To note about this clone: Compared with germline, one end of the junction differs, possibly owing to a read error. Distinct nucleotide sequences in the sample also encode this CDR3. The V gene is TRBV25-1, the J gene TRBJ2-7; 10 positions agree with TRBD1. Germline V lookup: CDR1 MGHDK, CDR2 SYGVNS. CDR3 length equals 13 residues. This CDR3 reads CASSGQGDYEQYF. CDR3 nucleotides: TGTGCCAGCAGCGGACAGGGGGATTACGAGCAATACTTC.

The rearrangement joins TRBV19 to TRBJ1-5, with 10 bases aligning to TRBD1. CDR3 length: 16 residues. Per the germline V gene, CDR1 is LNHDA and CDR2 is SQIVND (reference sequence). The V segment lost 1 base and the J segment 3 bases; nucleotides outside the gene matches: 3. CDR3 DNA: TGTGCCAGTAGTATAGCTGGGACAGGGGCCAATCAGCCCCAGCATTTT. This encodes CASSIAGTGANQPQHF.